The 15 T cell receptor beta chains below come from one sample, sequenced in a study of multiple sclerosis patients with progressive multifocal leukoencephalopathy (dated 2019 in TCRdb). The sample's time point, from its label and the paper: before natalizumab initiation. To prepare the library, the immunoSEQ multiplex PCR assay was applied. This is the immuneACCESS table as TCRdb keeps it, with only in-frame sequences that have V and J called. A part of the clones is gone; compared with another copy, unresolved V genes explain less than half, and the rest is unexplained. The table for this sample lists more than 30,000 clones; 92% of them were counted only once. The ten largest make up about 1.9% of the sample. The sequencing sample was made of PBMCs. These receptors were collected from a man aged 25-45 years with multiple sclerosis.

The rearrangement joins TRBV10-3 to TRBJ2-1; possible D gene TRBD2, 6 bases. CDR3 length: 13 residues. Germline values: CDR1 ENHRY, CDR2 SYGVKD. The V end lost 2 bases, the J end lost 8 bases, and 10 bases lay between the germline ends. CDR3 coding DNA: TGTGCCATCAGTGAGCGGGAGATCCATGAGCAGTTCTTC. It codes for CAISEREIHEQFF.

The CDR3: CASSLGTGVYNEQFF. The CDR3 bases are TGTGCCAGTAGTCTAGGGACAGGGGTCTACAATGAGCAGTTCTTC. The V and J genes are TRBV19 and TRBJ2-1, with 10 positions matching TRBD1. This CDR3 is built from 15 residues. V was clipped by 5 bases and J by 3 bases; unmatched bases: 4. Germline-derived CDR1 and CDR2 are LNHDA and SQIVND (reference sequence).

This clone was seen more than once but under ten times. This chain links TRBV4-1 with TRBJ1-5; no reliable D call. V was trimmed by 1 base and J by 10 bases, leaving 8 bases between them. CDR1 and CDR2 (germline): MGHRA, YSYEKL. The CDR3 covers 12 residues. The DNA of the CDR3 is TGCGCCAGCAGCCAAGTAGCAGGACCCCAGCATTTT. It yields the protein CASSQVAGPQHF.

J is TRBJ2-2 and V is TRBV5-1; D is uncertain. Per germline, CDR1 SGHRS and CDR2 YFSETQ. This CDR3 comprises 18 residues. Between the trimmed V and J ends, which lost 2 bases and 5 bases, there was a span of 22 bases. The CDR3 loop is CASSFGLRTHTRTGELFF. Written as DNA, the CDR3 is TGCGCCAGCAGCTTCGGGCTTAGAACCCACACCCGGACCGGGGAGCTGTTTTTT.

The chain links TRBV13 to TRBJ1-1; 10 positions agree with TRBD1. Germline-derived CDR1 and CDR2 are PRHDT and FYEKMQ (reference sequence). The CDR3 spans 17 residues. Trimming at V came to 3 bases and at J to 5 bases, leaving 12 bases not matched to a gene. The CDR3 here is CASSLFRPGQGETEAFF. The CDR3 bases are TGTGCCAGCAGCTTGTTTCGGCCCGGACAGGGGGAAACTGAAGCTTTCTTT.

This chain connects TRBV27 to TRBJ2-1; tentatively, D is TRBD2 (5 bases). CDR1 is MNHEY and CDR2 is SMNVEV in the germline V gene (reference sequence). V lost 4 bases to trimming and J lost 9 bases, with 13 bases between them. The CDR3 has 13 amino acids. CDR3 sequence reads: CASSWTFDFEQFF. The CDR3 DNA reads TGTGCCAGCAGTTGGACTTTCGATTTTGAGCAGTTCTTC.

The chain couples TRBV6-1 to TRBJ1-5; 8 bases align to TRBD1. Looked up from germline, CDR1 is MNHNS and CDR2 is SASEGT. The junction had 5 bases not matched to a gene; V was cut back by 5 bases and J by 5 bases. The CDR3 is 14 amino acids. The DNA of the CDR3 is TGTGCCAGCAGTACAGGGGGGGGCGATCAGCCCCAGCATTTT. Protein product: CASSTGGGDQPQHF.

The V gene is TRBV4-3, the J gene TRBJ2-3; 8 bases align to TRBD1. Germline lookup yields CDR1 LGHNA and CDR2 YSLEER. The CDR3 covers 15 residues. The V and J ends lost 5 bases and 3 bases, in that order; junction bases with no gene match: 7. The CDR3 is CASSERQGMTDTQYF. The CDR3 bases are TGCGCCAGCAGCGAGAGACAGGGGATGACAGATACGCAGTATTTT.

V usage is TRBV5-1 and J usage is TRBJ1-1; possibly TRBD1 for D (6 bases). With 0 bases removed from V and 4 bases from J, the gap between germline ends came to 10 bases. Germline V CDR1 and CDR2: SGHRS, YFSETQ. The CDR3 extends over 14 amino acids. Here the CDR3 DNA reads TGCGCCAGCAGCTTGGCGGGGGCCGGCACTGAAGCTTTCTTT. The encoded protein is CASSLAGAGTEAFF. The whole variable domain, remainder taken from reference TRBV5-1 and TRBJ1-1, is KAGVTQTPRYLIKTRGQQVTLSCSPISGHRSVSWYQQTPGQGLQFLFEYFSETQRNKGNFPGRFSGRQFSNSRSEMNVSTLELGDSALYLCASSLAGAGTEAFFGQGTRLTVV.

This clone is a singleton in its sample. The chain recombines TRBV9 with TRBJ2-2; D tentatively fits TRBD1 or TRBD2 (5 bases each). The CDR3 contains 15 residues. Trimming took 2 bases from V and 3 from J, leaving 11 bases between them. Germline assignment: CDR1 SGDLS and CDR2 YYNGEE. The CDR3 coding sequence is TGTGCCAGCAGCGTCGCCGGGGCCGACACCGGGGAGCTGTTTTTT. This encodes CASSVAGADTGELFF.

As to this clone: The same CDR3 arises from other DNA sequences in this sample as well. The rearrangement joins TRBV7-2 to TRBJ2-5, with D perhaps assigned TRBD1 or TRBD2 (5 bases each). Germline V gives CDR1 SGHTA, CDR2 FQGNSA. The CDR3 is 16 residues long. V was clipped by 1 base and J by 2 bases, with 14 bases between them. Here the CDR3 reads CASSLGGAGVQETQYF. DNA of the CDR3: TGTGCCAGCAGCTTAGGAGGGGCAGGCGTACAAGAGACCCAGTACTTC.

V gene TRBV7-9 combines with J gene TRBJ2-7; D ambiguous. Per germline, CDR1 SEHNR and CDR2 FQNEAQ (reference sequence). Trimming pared 5 bases from V and 5 bases from J, leaving 10 bases between. The CDR3 covers 12 residues. The CDR3 bases are TGTGCCAGCAGCCCCCGGCAGGACGAGCAGTACTTC. This translates into CASSPRQDEQYF.

The V gene is TRBV25-1, the J gene TRBJ2-3; TRBD2 matches 7 bases. This CDR3 is 14 amino acids long. The trim removed 6 bases at V and 0 bases at J, leaving 3 bases unmatched. Germline V gives CDR1 MGHDK, CDR2 SYGVNS. CDR3 sequence reads: CASRGLTSTDTQYF. Here the CDR3 DNA reads TGTGCCAGCAGGGGACTAACTAGCACAGATACGCAGTATTTT.

The table lists this clone with a few counts. The rearrangement links TRBV19 to TRBJ1-3; D is possibly TRBD1 (5 bases). This CDR3 has 13 residues. The V end lost 3 bases, the J end lost 2 bases, and 5 bases lay between the germline ends. Germline CDR1 LNHDA, CDR2 SQIVND (reference sequence). CDR3 region: CASSIRAGNTIYF. The CDR3 DNA reads as TGTGCCAGTAGTATCAGGGCTGGAAACACCATATATTTT.

The rearrangement links TRBV5-1 to TRBJ1-1, with D perhaps TRBD1 (5 bases). This CDR3 comprises 15 residues. Germline-derived CDR1 and CDR2 are SGHRS and YFSETQ. V dropped 1 base and J dropped 1 base, with 11 bases sitting between them. The CDR3 DNA reads TGCGCCAGCAGCTTGAGGGGAGGGCCGAACACTGAAGCTTTCTTT. The encoded protein is CASSLRGGPNTEAFF.